The 2 T cell receptor beta chains reported below all come from one sample, sequenced in a study of cytomegalovirus exposure and HLA in healthy donors. The PCR made use of 60 Vbeta and 13 Jbeta primers. The data were produced by immunoSEQ multiplex PCR, yet TCRdb's version contains in-frame clones alone and is incomplete. The sample includes fewer than 90,000 clones, around 79% of them seen just once. Sequenced material: PBMCs. These receptors were taken from a female donor in good health and CMV-seronegative.

V usage is TRBV2 and J usage is TRBJ2-5; 13 bases are a match to TRBD2. The germline CDR1 and CDR2 sequences are SNHLY and FYNNEI. V was clipped by 7 bases and J by 3 bases; unmatched bases: 8. The CDR3 consists of 16 residues. The CDR3, as DNA: TGTGCCAGCACTAGGACTAGCGGGAGTTATAAAGAGACCCAGTACTTC. Protein product: CASTRTSGSYKETQYF.

The chain joins TRBV9 to TRBJ1-1; unclear D gene. Germline CDR1 is SGDLS and CDR2 is YYNGEE. The V end was cut by 0 bases, the J end by 1 base, with 19 bases between. The CDR3 sequence is 18 residues long. The CDR3 region has the DNA TGTGCCAGCAGCGTAGGCTCATCGATTAAACGAGCGAACACTGAAGCTTTCTTT. It encodes CASSVGSSIKRANTEAFF. Together with reference TRBV9 and TRBJ1-1, the CDR3 gives the full variable domain: DSGVTQTPKHLITATGQRVTLRCSPRSGDLSVYWYQQSLDQGLQFLIQYYNGEERAKGNILERFSAQQFPDLHSELNLSSLELGDSALYFCASSVGSSIKRANTEAFFGQGTRLTVV.